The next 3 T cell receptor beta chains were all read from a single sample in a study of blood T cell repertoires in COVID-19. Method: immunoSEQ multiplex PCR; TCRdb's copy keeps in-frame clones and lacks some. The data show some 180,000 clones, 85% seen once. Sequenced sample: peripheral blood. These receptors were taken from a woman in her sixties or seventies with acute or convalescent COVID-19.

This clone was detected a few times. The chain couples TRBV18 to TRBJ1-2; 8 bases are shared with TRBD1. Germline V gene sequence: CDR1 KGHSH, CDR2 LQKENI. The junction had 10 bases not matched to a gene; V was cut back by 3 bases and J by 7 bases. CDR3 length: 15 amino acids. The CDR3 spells CASSPLVTGEGGYTF. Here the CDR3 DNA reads TGTGCCAGCTCACCCCTAGTGACAGGGGAAGGTGGCTACACCTTC. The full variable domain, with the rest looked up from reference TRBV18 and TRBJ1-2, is NAGVMQNPRHLVRRRGQEARLRCSPMKGHSHVYWYRQLPEEGLKFMVYLQKENIIDESGMPKERFSAEFPKEGPSILRIQQVVRGDSAAYFCASSPLVTGEGGYTFGSGTRLTVV.

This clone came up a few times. Written as DNA, the CDR3 is TGTGCCAGCAGCCCTCCCACACAGGAGACCCAGTACTTC. Protein product: CASSPPTQETQYF. The chain recombines TRBV9 with TRBJ2-5; D uncertain. V dropped 4 bases and J dropped 5 bases, with 12 bases sitting between them. This CDR3 region has 13 residues. The germline V gene encodes CDR1 SGDLS and CDR2 YYNGEE.

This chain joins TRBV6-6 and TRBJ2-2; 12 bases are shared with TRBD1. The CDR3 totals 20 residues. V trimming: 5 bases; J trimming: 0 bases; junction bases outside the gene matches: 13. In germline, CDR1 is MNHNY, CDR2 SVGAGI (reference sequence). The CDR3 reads CASSQQPGQGALANTGELFF. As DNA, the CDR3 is TGTGCCAGCAGTCAGCAACCGGGACAGGGGGCCCTTGCGAACACCGGGGAGCTGTTTTTT.